These T cell receptor beta chains were read from a single sample in a study of T cell changes during pregnancy in multiple sclerosis. Generated by immunoSEQ multiplex PCR, the TCRdb table keeps only in-frame clones and is missing some. Of 66,000 or so clones in the sample, around nine tenths are singletons; the top ten hold around 5.2%. Sequenced here: CD8+ T cells from peripheral blood mononuclear cells, sampled before pregnancy. These receptors were collected from a female donor with multiple sclerosis, enrolled in a pregnancy study. Each CDR3 is given with its conserved first and last residue. D genes are given only for firm matches. Rows give clone size only sometimes, using once, few, many, or a class for an expanded clone.

TRBJ2-5	TRBV7-7	15	TRBD2	NA	CASSLGLAPQETQYF	TGTGCTAGCAGCTTAGGACTAGCGCCCCAAGAGACCCAGTACTTC
TRBJ2-3	TRBV2	15	TRBD2	NA	CASSEVAGDTDTQYF	TGTGCCAGCAGTGAAGTAGCGGGGGACACAGATACGCAGTATTTT
TRBJ2-7	TRBV29-1	14	NA	NA	CSVEAERSSYEQYF	TGCAGCGTTGAAGCCGAGAGGAGCTCCTACGAGCAGTACTTC
TRBJ2-1	TRBV7-3	18	TRBD2	large	CASSLIAASGGSGNEQFF	TGTGCCAGCAGCTTAATAGCGGCTAGCGGGGGTTCTGGCAATGAGCAGTTCTTC
TRBJ1-1	TRBV30	17	NA	NA	CAWSVLEGGTGEYAAFF	TGTGCCTGGAGTGTACTGGAGGGAGGCACAGGCGAGTATGCAGCTTTCTTT
TRBJ2-7	TRBV18	15	TRBD2	NA	CASSPGGESIYEQYF	TGTGCCAGCTCACCAGGGGGGGAGTCTATTTACGAGCAGTACTTC
TRBJ1-4	TRBV9	15	TRBD1	NA	CASSFGQGVEEKLFF	TGTGCCAGCAGCTTCGGACAGGGGGTAGAGGAAAAACTGTTTTTT
TRBJ2-3	TRBV6-1	14	TRBD1	NA	CASRRTGQGDTQYF	TGTGCCAGCAGGAGGACGGGACAGGGCGATACGCAGTATTTT
TRBJ1-1	TRBV7-6	14	NA	NA	CASSPGGGRTEAFF	TGTGCCAGCAGCCCCGGGGGGGGTCGGACTGAAGCTTTCTTT
TRBJ1-1	TRBV6-4	14	TRBD1	NA	CASSDGSGGHEAFF	TGTGCCAGCAGTGATGGGTCAGGGGGCCATGAAGCTTTCTTT
TRBJ2-2	TRBV2	16	NA	NA	CASSGGWGSNTGELFF	TGTGCCAGCAGTGGCGGTTGGGGCTCCAACACCGGGGAGCTGTTTTTT
TRBJ1-2	TRBV9	15	NA	NA	CASSLLGEPDYGYTF	TGTGCCAGCAGCCTCCTCGGGGAACCTGACTATGGCTACACCTTC
TRBJ1-5	TRBV5-8	16	NA	once	CASSLPGAGYNQPQHF	TGTGCCAGCAGCTTGCCTGGGGCAGGGTATAATCAGCCCCAGCATTTT
TRBJ2-7	TRBV6-1	13	NA	NA	CASSLRDTYEQYF	TGTGCCAGCAGCCTCCGGGACACCTACGAGCAGTACTTC
TRBJ2-5	TRBV27	15	TRBD1	NA	CASSFQGAMGETQYF	TGTGCCAGCAGTTTCCAGGGGGCGATGGGAGAGACCCAGTACTTC
TRBJ1-2	TRBV6-5	15	NA	NA	CASSIGRAGLYGYTF	TGTGCCAGCAGTATCGGACGGGCGGGATTGTATGGCTACACCTTC
TRBJ2-3	TRBV9	14	NA	NA	CASSVAITADTQYF	TGTGCCAGCAGCGTAGCTATCACGGCAGATACGCAGTATTTT
TRBJ2-1	TRBV4-2	17	NA	NA	CASSQVTGLGTYNEQFF	TGTGCCAGCAGCCAAGTCACGGGACTCGGAACCTACAATGAGCAGTTCTTC
TRBJ1-1	TRBV19	14	NA	NA	CASSPTRTAGGGLF	TGTGCCAGTAGTCCTACCCGGACAGCGGGGGGAGGGCTCTTT
TRBJ1-2	TRBV2	14	TRBD1	NA	CAREDRDNIGGYTF	TGTGCCAGAGAGGACAGGGATAATATAGGAGGCTACACCTTC
TRBJ1-1	TRBV30	12	NA	NA	CAWRLGNTEAFF	TGTGCCTGGCGACTAGGGAACACTGAAGCTTTCTTT
TRBJ2-7	TRBV6-5	13	NA	NA	CASSYSPQGQQYF	TGTGCCAGCAGTTACTCGCCCCAGGGCCAGCAGTACTTC
TRBJ1-5	TRBV27	14	NA	NA	CASSLIGGVKPQHF	TGTGCCAGCAGTTTGATAGGGGGGGTCAAGCCCCAGCATTTT
TRBJ2-3	TRBV7-3	15	TRBD2	NA	CASSLPAGGRDTQYF	TGTGCCAGCAGCCTCCCAGCGGGGGGGCGAGATACGCAGTATTTT
TRBJ2-7	TRBV27	13	NA	NA	CASSPTPGSEQYF	TGTGCCAGCAGCCCGACCCCGGGGTCCGAGCAGTACTTC
TRBJ2-1	TRBV6-5	14	TRBD1	once	CASSEDRAIGEQFF	TGTGCCAGCAGCGAAGACAGGGCGATCGGTGAGCAGTTCTTC
TRBJ2-1	TRBV13	13	TRBD1	NA	CASSGDRGNEQFF	TGTGCCAGCAGCGGCGACAGGGGAAATGAGCAGTTCTTC
TRBJ2-7	TRBV5-6	16	TRBD2	NA	CASRPGLAGGPREQYF	TGTGCCAGCAGGCCTGGACTAGCGGGGGGGCCACGCGAGCAGTACTTC
TRBJ2-1	TRBV4-1	16	TRBD2	NA	CASSQEWASGGHEQFF	TGCGCCAGCAGCCAAGAGTGGGCTAGCGGGGGGCATGAGCAGTTCTTC
TRBJ2-1	TRBV9	17	TRBD2	NA	CASSASREANVGNEQFF	TGTGCCAGCAGCGCTTCCCGGGAGGCCAACGTTGGGAATGAGCAGTTCTTC
TRBJ2-7	TRBV9	13	NA	NA	CASSPPRSYEQYF	TGTGCCAGCAGCCCCCCCCGCTCCTACGAGCAGTACTTC
TRBJ2-2	TRBV15	12	NA	NA	CAIRRNTGELFF	TGTGCCATCCGGAGGAACACCGGGGAGCTGTTTTTT
TRBJ2-7	TRBV27	15	TRBD1	NA	CASSPRDTGAYEQYF	TGTGCCAGCAGTCCAAGGGATACAGGGGCCTACGAGCAGTACTTC